This T cell receptor beta chain emerged from a study of blood T cell repertoires in COVID-19. Study details: Whether acute or convalescent, the COVID-19 samples came from the United States, Italy and Spain. Sample material is recorded as cDNA or gDNA derived from T cells, B-cell-depleted T cells, or PBMCs.

The authors' processing: Estimated nucleated cell counts came from reference gene primer amplification. TCRdb's table, derived via immunoSEQ multiplex PCR, lists solely in-frame clones and lacks some. V and J calls and clone size are given by that table; D and trimming were obtained from the DNA. Among 650,000 to 800,000 clones listed, over 80% were seen once. There are 15 residues in the CDR3. This receptor was obtained from a woman aged 18-29 years with acute or convalescent COVID-19. Sequenced material: peripheral blood. This chain uses TRBV21-1 with TRBJ1-1; the table gives TRBD1 as D, unverified against the DNA. TRBV21-1 is a pseudogene segment. The CDR3 spells CASRPGQGARTEAFF. The CDR3 DNA sequence: TGTGCCAGTCGGCCGGGACAGGGGGCGCGCACTGAAGCTTTCTTT.